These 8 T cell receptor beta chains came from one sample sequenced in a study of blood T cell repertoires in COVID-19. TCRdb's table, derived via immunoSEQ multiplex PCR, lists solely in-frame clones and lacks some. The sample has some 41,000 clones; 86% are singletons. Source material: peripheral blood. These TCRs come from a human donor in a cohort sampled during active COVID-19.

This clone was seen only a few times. This CDR3 is CASSPQKTGRVGFDEQFF. The CDR3 DNA is TGTGCCAGCAGCCCCCAGAAGACAGGGCGAGTGGGCTTCGATGAGCAGTTCTTC. This chain links TRBV11-3 with TRBJ2-1; TRBD1 agrees at 7 bases. Trimming cost V 5 bases and J 8 bases; bases outside gene matches: 21. CDR3 length equals 18 residues. CDR1 and CDR2 from the germline V gene are SGHNT and YENEEA.

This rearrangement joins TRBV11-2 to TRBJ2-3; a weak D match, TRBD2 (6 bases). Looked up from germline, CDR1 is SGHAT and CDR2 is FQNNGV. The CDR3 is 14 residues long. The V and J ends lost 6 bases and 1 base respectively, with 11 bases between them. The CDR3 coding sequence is TGTGCCAGCAGGGGTGGCGGGGGCACAGATACGCAGTATTTT. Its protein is CASRGGGGTDTQYF.

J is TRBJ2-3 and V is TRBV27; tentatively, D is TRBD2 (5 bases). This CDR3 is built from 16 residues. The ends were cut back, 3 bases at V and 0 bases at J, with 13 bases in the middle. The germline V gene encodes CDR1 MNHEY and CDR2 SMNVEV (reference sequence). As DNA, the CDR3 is TGTGCCAGCAGTTTTCGAGCGGTCCTTAGCACAGATACGCAGTATTTT. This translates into CASSFRAVLSTDTQYF.

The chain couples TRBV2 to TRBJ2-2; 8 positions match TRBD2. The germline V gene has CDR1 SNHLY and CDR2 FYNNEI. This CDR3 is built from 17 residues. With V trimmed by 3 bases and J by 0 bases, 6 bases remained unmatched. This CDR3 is CASSESSGGANTGELFF. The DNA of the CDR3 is TGTGCCAGCAGTGAGTCCAGCGGGGGAGCGAACACCGGGGAGCTGTTTTTT.

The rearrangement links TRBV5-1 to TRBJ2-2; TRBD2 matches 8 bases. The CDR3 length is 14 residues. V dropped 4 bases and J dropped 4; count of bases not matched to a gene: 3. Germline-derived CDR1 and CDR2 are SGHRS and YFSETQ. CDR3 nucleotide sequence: TGCGCCAGCAGCCCCGGGGGGGTCACCGGGGAGCTGTTTTTT. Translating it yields CASSPGGVTGELFF.

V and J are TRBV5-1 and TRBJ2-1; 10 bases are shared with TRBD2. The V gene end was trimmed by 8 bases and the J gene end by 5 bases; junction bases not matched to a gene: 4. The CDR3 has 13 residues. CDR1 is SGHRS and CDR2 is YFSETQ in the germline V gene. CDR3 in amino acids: CASTSGDNNEQFF. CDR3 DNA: TGCGCCAGTACTAGCGGGGATAACAATGAGCAGTTCTTC.

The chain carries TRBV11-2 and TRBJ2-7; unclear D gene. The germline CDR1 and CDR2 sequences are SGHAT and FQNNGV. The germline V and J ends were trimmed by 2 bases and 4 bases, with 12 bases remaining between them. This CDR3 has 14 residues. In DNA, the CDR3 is TGTGCCAGCAGCTTAAGGTTAGCTAGATACGAGCAGTACTTC. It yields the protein CASSLRLARYEQYF.

DNA of the CDR3: TGTGCCAGCAATACCGGGACAGGGTGGACACCCCTCCACTTT. Translating it yields CASNTGTGWTPLHF. This chain joins TRBV11-2 and TRBJ1-6, with 9 positions matching TRBD1. V trimming: 7 bases; J trimming: 11 bases; junction bases outside the gene matches: 9. Germline CDR1 is SGHAT and CDR2 is FQNNGV. This CDR3 is 14 amino acids long.